These T cell receptor beta chains were read from a single sample in a study of blood T cell dynamics during melanoma immunotherapy. Some clones are missing from TCRdb's copy, which holds only in-frame ones; the method was immunoSEQ multiplex PCR. The top ten clones hold less than 5% of a sample with 10,000 to 15,000 clones, approximately 88% of them seen once. The source material was blood, sampled from a patient treated with checkpoint blockade. The receptors were gathered from a human donor with melanoma. Both conserved end residues are part of each CDR3. Fields, in order: D gene, V gene, J gene, clone size, CDR3 protein, CDR3 DNA. A D gene is named only where the DNA matches it firmly. Clone sizes are given selectively: once, few, many, or a class where the clone is expanded.

>.|TRBV6-1|TRBJ1-3|.
CASSEIQGRQNGNTIYF
TGTGCCAGCAGTGAAATTCAGGGGCGGCAGAATGGAAACACCATATATTTT
>TRBD1|TRBV5-1|TRBJ1-1|.
CASSPGQNMNTEAFF
TGCGCCAGCAGCCCGGGACAGAACATGAACACTGAAGCTTTCTTT
>.|TRBV5-5|TRBJ1-5|.
CASSFKWSTHSNQPQHF
TGTGCCAGCAGCTTCAAATGGTCTACTCATAGCAATCAGCCCCAGCATTTT
>.|TRBV12-1|TRBJ1-1|.
CASSKPSGEDTEAFF
TGTGCCAGCAGTAAACCCTCGGGTGAGGACACTGAAGCTTTCTTT
>.|TRBV2|TRBJ2-6|.
CASSLLASGANVLTF
TGTGCCAGCAGTCTACTAGCATCTGGGGCCAACGTCCTGACTTTC
>.|TRBV19|TRBJ1-1|.
CASIPRDRSEAFF
TGTGCCAGTATACCTCGGGATCGGTCTGAAGCTTTCTTT
>.|TRBV10-3|TRBJ1-1|once
CAISELRSSVGTEAFF
TGTGCCATCAGTGAGTTGCGTTCCTCTGTGGGCACTGAAGCTTTCTTT
>.|TRBV7-3|TRBJ2-2|few
CASSRGVTGELFF
TGTGCCAGCAGCCGGGGAGTTACCGGGGAGCTGTTTTTT
>TRBD2|TRBV5-1|TRBJ2-5|.
CASSWETSGVIQETQYF
TGCGCCAGCAGCTGGGAGACTAGCGGGGTGATCCAAGAGACCCAGTACTTC
>TRBD2|TRBV2|TRBJ2-2|.
CASSWTSGGSNTGELFF
TGTGCCAGCAGTTGGACTAGCGGGGGGTCGAACACCGGGGAGCTGTTTTTT
>.|TRBV5-1|TRBJ2-5|.
CASSPQVEQETQYF
TGCGCCAGCAGCCCGCAGGTGGAGCAAGAGACCCAGTACTTC
>TRBD1|TRBV5-1|TRBJ2-5|.
CASRPGGAETQYF
TGCGCCAGCAGACCAGGGGGCGCGGAGACCCAGTACTTC
>.|TRBV6-5|TRBJ2-7|.
CASSYSATAYEQYF
TGTGCCAGCAGTTACTCGGCTACCGCCTACGAGCAGTACTTC
>.|TRBV13|TRBJ1-4|.
CASTRTPPRLGEKLFF
TGTGCCAGCACGCGAACACCCCCCAGGTTGGGGGAAAAACTGTTTTTT
>.|TRBV6-1|TRBJ1-1|.
CASNRGAFF
TGTGCCAGCAATCGGGGAGCTTTCTTT
>.|TRBV4-1|TRBJ2-5|.
CASSQDPPLFADGETQYF
TGCGCCAGCAGCCAAGATCCTCCACTCTTCGCGGATGGTGAGACCCAGTACTTC
>.|TRBV19|TRBJ1-1|.
CASSSAGFDTEAFF
TGTGCCAGTAGTTCGGCGGGGTTCGACACTGAAGCTTTCTTT
>.|TRBV7-9|TRBJ1-4|large
CASSLGGFNEKLFF
TGTGCCAGCAGCTTAGGGGGGTTTAATGAAAAACTGTTTTTT